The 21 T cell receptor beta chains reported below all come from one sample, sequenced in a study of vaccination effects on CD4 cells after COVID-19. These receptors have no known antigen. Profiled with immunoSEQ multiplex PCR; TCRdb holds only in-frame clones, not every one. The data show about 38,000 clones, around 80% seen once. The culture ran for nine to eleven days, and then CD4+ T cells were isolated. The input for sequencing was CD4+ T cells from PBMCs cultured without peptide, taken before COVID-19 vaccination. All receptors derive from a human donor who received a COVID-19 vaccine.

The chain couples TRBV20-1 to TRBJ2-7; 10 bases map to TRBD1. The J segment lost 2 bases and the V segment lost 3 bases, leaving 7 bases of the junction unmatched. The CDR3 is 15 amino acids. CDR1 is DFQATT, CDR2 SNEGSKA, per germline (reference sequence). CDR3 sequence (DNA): TGCAGTGCTAGTAAGGGACAGGGGTCAACCTACGAGCAGTACGTC. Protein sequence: CSASKGQGSTYEQYV.

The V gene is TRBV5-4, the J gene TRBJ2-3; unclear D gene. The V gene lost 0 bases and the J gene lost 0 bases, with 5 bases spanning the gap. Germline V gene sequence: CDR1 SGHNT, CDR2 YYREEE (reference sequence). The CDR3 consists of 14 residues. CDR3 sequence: CASSLDFSTDTQYF. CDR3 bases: TGTGCCAGCAGCTTGGACTTTAGCACAGATACGCAGTATTTT.

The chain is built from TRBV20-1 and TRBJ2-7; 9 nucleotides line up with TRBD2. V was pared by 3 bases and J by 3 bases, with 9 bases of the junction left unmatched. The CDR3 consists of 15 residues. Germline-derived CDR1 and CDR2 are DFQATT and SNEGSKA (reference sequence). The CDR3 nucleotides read TGCAGTGCTAGTGGGGGGACTAGCCTCGACTACGAGCAGTACGTC. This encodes CSASGGTSLDYEQYV.

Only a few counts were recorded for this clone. CDR3 DNA sequence: TGTGCCAGCAGTCACCTGGACAGGGGGCAGGGGAGCCAGCCCCAGCATTTT. Translating gives CASSHLDRGQGSQPQHF. The J gene is TRBJ1-5, the V gene TRBV6-6; 11 bases are shared with TRBD1. The CDR3 extends over 17 amino acids. Germline CDR1 is MNHNY and CDR2 is SVGAGI (reference sequence). V was pared by 5 bases and J by 7 bases, with 13 bases of the junction left unmatched.

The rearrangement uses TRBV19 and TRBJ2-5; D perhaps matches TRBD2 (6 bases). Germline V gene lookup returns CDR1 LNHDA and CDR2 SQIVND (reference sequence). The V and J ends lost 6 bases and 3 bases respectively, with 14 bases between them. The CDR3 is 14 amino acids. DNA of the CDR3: TGTGCCAGTAGCCCGGAGGGTGGGAAAGAGACCCAGTACTTC. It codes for CASSPEGGKETQYF.

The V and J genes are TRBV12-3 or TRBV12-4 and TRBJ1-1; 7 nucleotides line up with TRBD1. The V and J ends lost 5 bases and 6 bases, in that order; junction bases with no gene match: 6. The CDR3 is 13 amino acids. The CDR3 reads CASSRGQYSEAFF. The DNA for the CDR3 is TGTGCCAGCAGTAGGGGACAGTACTCTGAAGCTTTCTTT.

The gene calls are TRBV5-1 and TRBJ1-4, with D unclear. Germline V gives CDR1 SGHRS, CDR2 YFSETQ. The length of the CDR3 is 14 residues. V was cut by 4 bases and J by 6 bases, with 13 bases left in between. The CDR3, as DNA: TGCGCCAGCAGCGACCCGACGGGTGATGAAAAACTGTTTTTT. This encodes CASSDPTGDEKLFF.

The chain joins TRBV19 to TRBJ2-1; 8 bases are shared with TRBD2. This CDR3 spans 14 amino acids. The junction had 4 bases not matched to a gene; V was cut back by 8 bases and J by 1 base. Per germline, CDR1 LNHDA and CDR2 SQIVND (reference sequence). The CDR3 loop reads CASRRGGSYNEQFF. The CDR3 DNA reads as TGTGCCAGTCGCCGGGGGGGATCCTACAATGAGCAGTTCTTC.

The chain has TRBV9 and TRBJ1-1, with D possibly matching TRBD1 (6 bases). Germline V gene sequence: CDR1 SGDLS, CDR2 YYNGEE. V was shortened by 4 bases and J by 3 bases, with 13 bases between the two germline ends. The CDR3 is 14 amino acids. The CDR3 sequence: CASSPGVSDTEAFF. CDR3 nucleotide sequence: TGTGCCAGCAGCCCAGGGGTTTCGGACACTGAAGCTTTCTTT.

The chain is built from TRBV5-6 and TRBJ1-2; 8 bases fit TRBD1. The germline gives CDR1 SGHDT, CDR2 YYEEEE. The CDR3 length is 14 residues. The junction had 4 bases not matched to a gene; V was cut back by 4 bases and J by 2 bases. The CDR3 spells CASSGHRGNYGYTF. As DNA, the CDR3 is TGTGCCAGCAGCGGACACAGGGGGAACTATGGCTACACCTTC.

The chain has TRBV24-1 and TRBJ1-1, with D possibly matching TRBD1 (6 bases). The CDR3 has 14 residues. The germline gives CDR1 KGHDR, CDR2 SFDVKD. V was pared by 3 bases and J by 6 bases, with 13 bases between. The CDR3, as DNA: TGTGCCACCAGTGATCGGGGGGGCAGCTCTGAAGCTTTCTTT. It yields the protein CATSDRGGSSEAFF.

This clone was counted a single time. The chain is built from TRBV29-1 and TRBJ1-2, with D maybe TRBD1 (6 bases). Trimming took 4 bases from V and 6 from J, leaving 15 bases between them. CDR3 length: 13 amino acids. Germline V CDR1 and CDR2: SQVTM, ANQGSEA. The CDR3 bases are TGCAGCGTTGGGTCTAGGGGGTATAATGGCTACACCTTC. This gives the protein CSVGSRGYNGYTF.

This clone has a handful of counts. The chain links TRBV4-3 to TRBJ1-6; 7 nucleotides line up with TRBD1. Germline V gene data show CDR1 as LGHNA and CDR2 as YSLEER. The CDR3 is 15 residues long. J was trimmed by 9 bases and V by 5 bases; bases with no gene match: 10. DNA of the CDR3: TGCGCCAGCAGCTCTGACAGGGCGGGGGGTTCACCCCTCCACTTT. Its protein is CASSSDRAGGSPLHF.

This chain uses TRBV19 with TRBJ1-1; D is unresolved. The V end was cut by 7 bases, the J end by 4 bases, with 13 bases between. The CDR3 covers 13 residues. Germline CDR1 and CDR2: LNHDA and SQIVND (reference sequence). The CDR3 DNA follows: TGTGCCAGTACCCTAGACCTTTTCACTGAAGCTTTCTTT. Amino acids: CASTLDLFTEAFF.

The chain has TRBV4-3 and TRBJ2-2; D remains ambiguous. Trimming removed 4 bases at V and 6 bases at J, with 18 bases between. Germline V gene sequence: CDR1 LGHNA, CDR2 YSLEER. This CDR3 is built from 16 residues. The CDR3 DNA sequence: TGCGCCAGCAGCCTTCCAGCCGGGCCGTTCTCCGGGGAGCTGTTTTTT. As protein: CASSLPAGPFSGELFF.

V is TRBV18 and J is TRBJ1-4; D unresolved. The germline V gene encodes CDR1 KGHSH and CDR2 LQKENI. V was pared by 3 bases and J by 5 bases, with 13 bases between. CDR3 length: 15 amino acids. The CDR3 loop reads CASSPREGSNEKLFF. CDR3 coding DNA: TGTGCCAGCTCACCTAGAGAGGGTTCCAATGAAAAACTGTTTTTT.

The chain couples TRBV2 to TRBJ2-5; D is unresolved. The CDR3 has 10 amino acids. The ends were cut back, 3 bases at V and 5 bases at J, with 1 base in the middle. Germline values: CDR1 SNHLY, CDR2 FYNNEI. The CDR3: CASSDETQYF. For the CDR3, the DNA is TGTGCCAGCAGTGACGAGACCCAGTACTTC.

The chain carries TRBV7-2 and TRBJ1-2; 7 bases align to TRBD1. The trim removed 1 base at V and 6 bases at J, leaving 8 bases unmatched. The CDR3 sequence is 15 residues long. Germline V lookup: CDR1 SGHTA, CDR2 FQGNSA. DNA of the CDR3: TGTGCCAGCAGCTTAGGATTAGGGGGCATGGATGGCTACACCTTC. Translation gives CASSLGLGGMDGYTF.

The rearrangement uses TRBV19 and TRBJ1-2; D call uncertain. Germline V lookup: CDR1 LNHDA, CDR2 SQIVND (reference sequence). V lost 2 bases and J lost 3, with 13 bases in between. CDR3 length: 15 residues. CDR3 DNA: TGTGCCAGTAGTATAAGACTTCCCGGGGACTATGGCTACACCTTC. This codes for CASSIRLPGDYGYTF. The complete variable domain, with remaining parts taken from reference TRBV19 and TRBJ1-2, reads DGGITQSPKYLFRKEGQNVTLSCEQNLNHDAMYWYRQDPGQGLRLIYYSQIVNDFQKGDIAEGYSVSREKKESFPLTVTSAQKNPTAFYLCASSIRLPGDYGYTFGSGTRLTVV.

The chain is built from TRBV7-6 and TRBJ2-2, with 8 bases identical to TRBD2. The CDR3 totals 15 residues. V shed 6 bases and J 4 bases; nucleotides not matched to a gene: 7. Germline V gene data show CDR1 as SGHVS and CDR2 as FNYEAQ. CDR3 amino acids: CASRTGGLATGELFF. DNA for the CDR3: TGTGCCAGCAGAACGGGGGGGCTGGCCACCGGGGAGCTGTTTTTT.

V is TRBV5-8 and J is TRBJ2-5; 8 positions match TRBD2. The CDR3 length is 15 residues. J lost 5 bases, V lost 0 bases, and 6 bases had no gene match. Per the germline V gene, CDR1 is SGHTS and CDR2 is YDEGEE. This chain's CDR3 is CASSLGLAGGETQYF. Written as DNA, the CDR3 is TGTGCCAGCAGCTTGGGGCTAGCGGGCGGGGAGACCCAGTACTTC. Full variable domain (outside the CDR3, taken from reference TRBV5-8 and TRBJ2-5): EAGVTQSPTHLIKTRGQQATLRCSPISGHTSVYWYQQALGLGLQFLLWYDEGEERNRGNFPPRFSGRQFPNYSSELNVNALELEDSALYLCASSLGLAGGETQYFGPGTRLLVL.